Below, one T cell receptor (beta chain) is given with its context. The V gene's germline CDR1 is MDHEN and CDR2 SYDVKM. There are 13 residues in the CDR3. The ends were cut back, 6 bases at V and 5 bases at J, with 13 bases in the middle. TCRdb keeps only in-frame clones here, not all; method: immunoSEQ multiplex PCR. The table has about 78,000 clones, less than 95% seen once. This sample was taken from a study of blood T cell repertoires in COVID-19. Study-wide context: Sites in the United States, Italy and Spain provided acute and convalescent COVID-19 samples.

The TCR originated in a woman between 45 and 65 years old in a cohort sampled during active COVID-19. The chain is built from TRBV28 and TRBJ1-1; D possibly corresponds to TRBD1 (6 bases). Sequencing was done on a sample of peripheral blood. The CDR3 reads CASRAGAPTEAFF. In DNA form, the CDR3 reads TGTGCCAGCAGGGCGGGGGCGCCAACTGAAGCTTTCTTT.